This TCR beta chain was retrieved from a study of blood T cell repertoires in COVID-19. Turning to the study itself: COVID-19 samples, acute and convalescent, were from the United States, Italy and Spain.

The assay was immunoSEQ multiplex PCR, and TCRdb's table has in-frame clones only and misses some. The sample records 20,000 to 25,000 clones, around 86% being singletons. Sequencing input: peripheral blood. The clonotype comes from a human donor with active COVID-19. The donor label of this sample is uncertain.

CDR3 region: CASLTGNGYTF. For the CDR3, the DNA is TGTGCCAGCCTGACAGGAAACGGCTACACCTTC. V usage is TRBV28 and J usage is TRBJ1-2, with a possible D match to TRBD1 (6 bases). This CDR3 comprises 11 residues. V was cut by 8 bases and J by 8 bases, with 12 bases left in between. Germline V gives CDR1 MDHEN, CDR2 SYDVKM.